These 27 T cell receptor beta chains originate from one sample sequenced in a study of beta chain features in type 1 diabetes. Study-wide results and limits: In every one of the four CD4+ subsets, TCRB CDR3s were moderately but significantly shorter in Type 1 diabetes patients.

Every bit of the isolated RNA underwent reverse transcription, so sequencing read expressed TCRB transcripts. Libraries were prepared by immunoSEQ multiplex PCR; TCRdb keeps only in-frame clonotypes and omits some of them. The sample holds around 280,000 clones; 15% are singletons and the top ten take roughly 0.015%. Which antigens these TCRs recognize remains unknown. Sequences were obtained from naive CD4+ T cells from blood. The receptors shown here come from a man aged 18 to 30 with type 1 diabetes.

This chain links TRBV6-1 with TRBJ2-7; TRBD2 is a possible D gene (5 bases). V was trimmed by 0 bases and J by 2 bases, leaving 8 bases between them. CDR3 length equals 14 residues. Germline V gene lookup returns CDR1 MNHNS and CDR2 SASEGT. The CDR3 loop is CASSEAGVTYEQYF. The CDR3 region has the DNA TGTGCCAGCAGTGAAGCCGGGGTTACCTACGAGCAGTACTTC.

This chain connects TRBV9 to TRBJ2-6, with D hard to call. The CDR3 spans 16 residues. Germline assignment: CDR1 SGDLS and CDR2 YYNGEE. Trimming shortened V by 3 bases and J by 0 bases, and 10 bases separated the two germline ends. The CDR3 coding sequence is TGTGCCAGCAGCGCCCGGGTGGTCTCTGGGGCCAACGTCCTGACTTTC. Its translation is CASSARVVSGANVLTF.

The V call is TRBV7-9, the J call TRBJ2-3; the D gene is possibly TRBD2 (6 bases). This CDR3 spans 14 amino acids. Between the trimmed V and J ends, which lost 3 bases and 3 bases, there was a span of 10 bases. CDR1 is SEHNR, CDR2 FQNEAQ, per germline (reference sequence). The DNA of the CDR3 is TGTGCCAGCAGCTTTGGCGGGAATACAGATACGCAGTATTTT. Translated, it gives CASSFGGNTDTQYF.

A few counts support this clone. This CDR3 reads CASSQERMVGHSNQPQHF. CDR3 nucleotide sequence: TGCGCCAGCAGCCAAGAAAGGATGGTGGGACACAGCAATCAGCCCCAGCATTTT. The chain is built from TRBV4-1 and TRBJ1-5; possibly TRBD1 for D (6 bases). CDR3 length: 18 amino acids. The germline gives CDR1 MGHRA, CDR2 YSYEKL. Between the trimmed V and J ends, which lost 0 bases and 1 base, there was a span of 16 bases.

J is TRBJ2-3 and V is TRBV15; 9 bases align to TRBD1. The germline gives CDR1 LNHNV, CDR2 YYDKDF (reference sequence). J gave up 7 bases and V 1 base, and 9 bases lay outside the gene matches. The CDR3 extends over 16 amino acids. The CDR3 loop reads CATSRVVGQGRNTQYF. The CDR3, as DNA: TGTGCCACCAGCAGAGTTGTGGGACAGGGACGAAATACGCAGTATTTT.

The chain joins TRBV6-7 to TRBJ2-3; TRBD1 is a possible D gene (6 bases). TRBV6-7 is placed among ORFs of uncertain function. The CDR3 has 17 amino acids. The V end lost 2 bases, the J end lost 4 bases, and 19 bases lay between the germline ends. The CDR3 coding sequence is TGTGCCAGCAGTTACCCTATCAATACAGGGTTCCCAGATACGCAGTATTTT. Translated, it gives CASSYPINTGFPDTQYF.

The chain joins TRBV7-9 to TRBJ2-1; TRBD2 aligns across 8 bases. V lost 4 bases and J lost 0; bases outside the gene matches: 5. The CDR3 totals 16 residues. The germline gives CDR1 SEHNR, CDR2 FQNEAQ (reference sequence). CDR3 coding DNA: TGTGCCAGCAGCTCAAAGCGGGGGAGCTCCTACAATGAGCAGTTCTTC. As protein: CASSSKRGSSYNEQFF.

The chain joins TRBV4-3 to TRBJ1-1; no clear D gene. In germline, CDR1 is LGHNA, CDR2 YSLEER. The CDR3 is made up of 12 amino acids. V was trimmed by 1 base and J by 11 bases, leaving 11 bases between them. The CDR3 DNA sequence: TGCGCCAGCAGCCAAGGTCGGGGTTGGGCTTTCTTT. Its translation is CASSQGRGWAFF.

This clone was counted a few times. V and J are TRBV28 and TRBJ1-5; D remains ambiguous. The CDR3 is made up of 14 amino acids. Germline V gene data show CDR1 as MDHEN and CDR2 as SYDVKM. V lost 2 bases to trimming and J lost 6 bases, with 11 bases between them. The CDR3 DNA sequence: TGTGCCAGCAGTTTAGTCCAGGTTGGTCAGCCCCAGCATTTT. Protein product: CASSLVQVGQPQHF.

This clone was detected only a few times. The V and J genes are TRBV28 and TRBJ2-1; maybe TRBD2 (5 bases). V was cut by 6 bases and J by 3 bases, with 12 bases left in between. The CDR3 has 14 residues. Germline V gene lookup returns CDR1 MDHEN and CDR2 SYDVKM. CDR3 region: CASRIRENYNEQFF. The DNA for the CDR3 is TGTGCCAGCAGAATCCGGGAAAACTACAATGAGCAGTTCTTC.

The chain uses TRBV18 and TRBJ2-5; no clear D. V was cut by 6 bases and J by 2 bases, with 10 bases left in between. The CDR3 spans 13 residues. Germline V gives CDR1 KGHSH, CDR2 LQKENI. CDR3 nucleotide sequence: TGTGCCAGCTCTCGCGCGGCGCAAGAGACCCAGTACTTC. Translation: CASSRAAQETQYF.

This chain connects TRBV7-9 to TRBJ1-1; no definite D call. Looked up from germline, CDR1 is SEHNR and CDR2 is FQNEAQ (reference sequence). Trimming stripped 1 base from V and 8 bases from J, with 8 bases between. CDR3 length equals 12 residues. The CDR3 protein is CASSLVSLEAFF. CDR3 in DNA: TGTGCCAGCAGCTTAGTTTCCTTAGAAGCTTTCTTT.

The CDR3 here is CATSRRKLGLAGEQETQYF. CDR3 DNA sequence: TGTGCCACCAGCAGAAGGAAACTGGGACTAGCGGGAGAGCAAGAGACCCAGTACTTC. The chain has TRBV15 and TRBJ2-5; TRBD2 aligns across 14 bases. The CDR3 spans 19 residues. CDR1 is LNHNV and CDR2 is YYDKDF in the germline V gene (reference sequence). J gave up 2 bases and V 2 bases, and 10 bases lay outside the gene matches.

This chain connects TRBV28 to TRBJ2-1, with D maybe TRBD2 (6 bases). V lost 7 bases to trimming and J lost 4 bases, with 14 bases between them. The CDR3 loop spans 14 amino acids. Per the germline V gene, CDR1 is MDHEN and CDR2 is SYDVKM. The CDR3 nucleotides read TGTGCCAGCACCCTGCGGAGGGAATACAATGAGCAGTTCTTC. Translating gives CASTLRREYNEQFF.

This clone showed up just a few times. The rearrangement links TRBV25-1 to TRBJ2-7; 10 bases map to TRBD1. Trimming took 4 bases from V and 3 from J; bases not matched to a gene: 0. CDR3 length: 13 residues. The germline gives CDR1 MGHDK, CDR2 SYGVNS. CDR3 DNA sequence: TGTGCCAGCAGTGGGACAGGGGGCTACGAGCAGTACTTC. Encoded protein: CASSGTGGYEQYF.

V gene TRBV25-1 combines with J gene TRBJ1-1; 7 bases agree with TRBD1. The CDR3 has 13 residues. Germline lookup yields CDR1 MGHDK and CDR2 SYGVNS. Germline trimming cut 2 bases from V and 6 bases from J; bases unmatched to any gene: 3. CDR3 protein: CASSERQGAEAFF. The CDR3 DNA reads TGTGCCAGCAGTGAACGACAGGGTGCTGAAGCTTTCTTT.

On this clone itself: The CDR3 carries no conserved terminal phenylalanine or tryptophan, so it likely arises from a read error. The DNA is omitted, as the CDR3 cannot be located on it reliably, and the CDR3 follows TCRdb's listing. This chain connects TRBV6-1 to TRBJ1-2. The CDR3 extends over 11 residues, inclusive of both ends. The germline V gene encodes CDR1 MNHNS and CDR2 SASEGT. CDR3 protein: CASSSIGEERS.

The V gene is TRBV13, the J gene TRBJ1-2, with TRBD1 matching over 8 bases. Germline V lookup: CDR1 PRHDT, CDR2 FYEKMQ (reference sequence). This CDR3 region has 13 residues. V was pared by 0 bases and J by 6 bases, with 0 bases of the junction left unmatched. This chain's CDR3 is CASSLGRGHGYTF. CDR3 DNA: TGTGCCAGCAGCTTAGGCAGGGGGCATGGCTACACCTTC. The full variable domain, its missing parts supplied by reference TRBV13 and TRBJ1-2, is AAGVIQSPRHLIKEKRETATLKCYPIPRHDTVYWYQQGPGQDPQFLISFYEKMQSDKGSIPDRFSAQQFSDYHSELNMSSLELGDSALYFCASSLGRGHGYTFGSGTRLTVV.

In its sample, this clone was seen a few times. This chain links TRBV30 with TRBJ1-4; no reliable D call. V lost 4 bases and J 5 bases, leaving 8 bases between the germline ends. The CDR3 is made up of 12 amino acids. The germline gives CDR1 GTSNPN, CDR2 SVGIG (reference sequence). The chain's CDR3 is CAWNRRNEKLFF. The CDR3 DNA follows: TGTGCCTGGAATCGGAGAAATGAAAAACTGTTTTTT.

A few counts support this clone. The V and J genes are TRBV27 and TRBJ1-6; perhaps TRBD1 as D (5 bases). Per germline, CDR1 MNHEY and CDR2 SMNVEV (reference sequence). Trimming pared 7 bases from V and 7 bases from J, leaving 14 bases between. This CDR3 has 14 amino acids. The CDR3 bases are TGTGCCAGCACTCGCAGGGTAGGGAATTCACCCCTCCACTTT. Its translation: CASTRRVGNSPLHF.

This clone was observed a few times. The rearrangement links TRBV28 to TRBJ2-7; 8 bases match TRBD1. V shed 3 bases and J 0 bases; nucleotides not matched to a gene: 7. The CDR3 consists of 16 residues. Per the germline V gene, CDR1 is MDHEN and CDR2 is SYDVKM. The CDR3 bases are TGTGCCAGCAGTTTCTCCGGGACAGGCTACTCCTACGAGCAGTACTTC. Encoded protein: CASSFSGTGYSYEQYF.

The chain combines TRBV2 with TRBJ1-6, with TRBD1 matching 7 bases. CDR1 and CDR2 (germline): SNHLY, FYNNEI. The CDR3 runs 16 residues. J was trimmed by 9 bases and V by 4 bases; bases with no gene match: 12. CDR3 region: CASSGGQTGSSSPLHF. CDR3 DNA sequence: TGTGCCAGCAGTGGGGGACAGACAGGGAGCAGTTCACCCCTCCACTTT.

This clone was recorded a few times. The genes are TRBV9 and TRBJ2-7, with D unclear. Per germline, CDR1 SGDLS and CDR2 YYNGEE. V lost 0 bases and J lost 0, with 10 bases in between. The CDR3 covers 15 residues. The CDR3 DNA reads TGTGCCAGCAGCGTAGAGCACGGTAGCTCCTACGAGCAGTACTTC. Residues: CASSVEHGSSYEQYF.

V usage is TRBV25-1 and J usage is TRBJ1-2; D call uncertain. Trimming took 5 bases from V and 5 from J, leaving 12 bases between them. There are 13 residues in the CDR3. Germline CDR1 and CDR2: MGHDK and SYGVNS. CDR3 sequence: CASSQGRTYGYTF. The CDR3 nucleotides read TGTGCCAGCAGTCAAGGACGGACTTATGGCTACACCTTC.

There are a few counts of this clone. The rearrangement links TRBV10-3 to TRBJ2-5; 8 bases fit TRBD2. This CDR3 spans 15 amino acids. Germline V lookup: CDR1 ENHRY, CDR2 SYGVKD. V was pared by 0 bases and J by 2 bases, with 2 bases of the junction left unmatched. CDR3 region: CAISESGTSQETQYF. The CDR3 DNA follows: TGTGCCATCAGTGAGTCTGGGACTAGTCAAGAGACCCAGTACTTC.

This rearrangement joins TRBV7-2 to TRBJ2-7; 8 bases line up with TRBD1. Germline CDR1 and CDR2: SGHTA and FQGNSA. The CDR3 extends over 15 amino acids. Trimming at V came to 6 bases and at J to 2 bases, leaving 9 bases not matched to a gene. The DNA of the CDR3 is TGTGCCAGCAGGTTAACCGGGACAGGAACCTACGAGCAGTACTTC. Protein sequence: CASRLTGTGTYEQYF.

This chain connects TRBV19 to TRBJ2-1, with D tentatively TRBD2 (6 bases). CDR1 is LNHDA and CDR2 is SQIVND in the germline V gene (reference sequence). This CDR3 has 17 residues. Between the trimmed V and J ends, which lost 7 bases and 0 bases, there was a span of 19 bases. The chain's CDR3 is CASMGRGRDHSYNEQFF. CDR3 in DNA: TGTGCCAGTATGGGCCGTGGGCGGGACCACTCCTACAATGAGCAGTTCTTC.